The sequence of this T cell receptor (beta chain) was determined in a study of neurological immune-mediated disorders. This clonotype came up many times. Its antigen remains unidentified. Over 190 million TCR-beta sequences (from 15-18 subjects) were yielded by each sequencing run. TCRdb fed the 5' RACE reads into MiXCR, producing one record per CDR3 protein. Here the sample spans around 78,000 distinct CDR3 sequences, about 15% being singletons. Notes on the study in general: Expansion of TCR clones was greatest in HTLV-1-associated myelopathy and smallest in multiple sclerosis, where it fell below that of healthy controls.

Among the participants, healthy controls were blood bank volunteers in Maryland, USA. Libraries used 2 million unsorted PBMCs kept frozen in RNAlater. The CDR3 sequence is 16 residues long. Trimming shortened V by 0 bases and J by 4 bases, and 16 bases separated the two germline ends. In germline, CDR1 is SGHRS, CDR2 YFSETQ. This sequence originates from a middle-aged woman in good health. The rearrangement joins TRBV5-1 to TRBJ1-2; D might be TRBD1 (6 bases). The sample was PBMCs. The DNA for the CDR3 is TGCGCCAGCAGCTTGGAGACAGGAGAGGGAATCTATGGCTACACCTTC. Its translation: CASSLETGEGIYGYTF.